This T cell receptor beta chain was sequenced for a study of blood T cells in healthy people across ages. Combining a sample-barcoded 5' primer with a J-beta primer mix, a second PCR ran for roughly 6 to 12 cycles. TCRdb re-called the 5' RACE reads with MiXCR, one entry per CDR3 protein. The sample records some 800,000 distinct CDR3 sequences, around 25% being singletons. Points from the study as a whole: Age showed a roughly linear inverse relationship with TCR beta diversity per million T cells. Among long-lived donors, naive CD4+ cells were more numerous and diversity higher than in aged donors.

Turning to this clonotype: What it binds is unknown.

V lost 0 bases to trimming and J lost 5 bases, with 10 bases between them. Germline V gives CDR1 LGHNA, CDR2 YSLEER. The CDR3 has 15 residues. This sample also appeared in a second study, on T cells of mothers and their children. That work adds: Donation involved a few healthy Caucasian mothers and the six children that they had.

Sequencing input: blood. This clonotype was obtained from a boy younger than 18 in good health. The chain employs TRBV4-3 and TRBJ1-4; D unclear. The CDR3 region has the DNA TGCGCCAGCAGCCAAGATAGGGCAGGCAATGAAAAACTGTTTTTT. This translates into CASSQDRAGNEKLFF.